Presented here are 9 T cell receptor beta chains from one specimen sequenced in a study of blood T cell repertoires in COVID-19. Data came from immunoSEQ multiplex PCR; TCRdb stores just in-frame clones and leaves some out. The table shows around 220,000 clones, with about 82% occurring only once. The sample comprised peripheral blood. These receptors were obtained from a woman aged 80 or older with acute or convalescent COVID-19.

CDR3 bases: TGCGCCAGCAGCCAAGAGGTTAGACAGGGGGAAGTGACAAAGGGCTACACCTTC. Its protein is CASSQEVRQGEVTKGYTF. The J gene is TRBJ1-2, the V gene TRBV4-3; 9 nucleotides line up with TRBD1. Germline V gene lookup returns CDR1 LGHNA and CDR2 YSLEER. After removal of 0 bases from V and 8 bases from J, the junction contained 16 bases not matched to a gene. The CDR3 runs 18 residues.

The chain uses TRBV10-3 and TRBJ1-1, with D perhaps TRBD1 (5 bases). This CDR3 comprises 16 residues. The V gene lost 0 bases and the J gene lost 2 bases, with 13 bases spanning the gap. Germline V gene data show CDR1 as ENHRY and CDR2 as SYGVKD. CDR3 sequence reads: CAISESIAQGNTEAFF. CDR3 coding DNA: TGTGCCATCAGTGAGTCGATTGCCCAGGGAAACACTGAAGCTTTCTTT.

The CDR3 loop is CASSLAMTGNYGYTF. For the CDR3, the DNA is TGCGCCAGCAGCTTGGCCATGACAGGGAACTATGGCTACACCTTC. V and J are TRBV5-1 and TRBJ1-2; 7 bases line up with TRBD1. The CDR3 sequence is 15 residues long. Looked up from germline, CDR1 is SGHRS and CDR2 is YFSETQ. With 0 bases clipped from V and 2 bases from J, the junction kept 4 bases outside the gene matches.

This clone was observed a handful of times. This sequence joins TRBV5-1 and TRBJ1-1; D remains ambiguous. The V end lost 0 bases, the J end lost 1 base, and 13 bases lay between the germline ends. The CDR3 has 16 amino acids. The germline CDR1 and CDR2 sequences are SGHRS and YFSETQ. In DNA form, the CDR3 reads TGCGCCAGCAGCTTGGACGGTTTTCTCCCGAACACTGAAGCTTTCTTT. Its protein is CASSLDGFLPNTEAFF.

The chain has TRBV19 and TRBJ1-4, with D maybe TRBD1 (6 bases). The germline V and J ends were trimmed by 4 bases and 0 bases, with 12 bases remaining between them. Germline CDR1 and CDR2: LNHDA and SQIVND (reference sequence). The CDR3 sequence is 16 residues long. The DNA of the CDR3 is TGTGCCAGTAGTACTGTGGGACATTCAACTAATGAAAAACTGTTTTTT. Amino acids: CASSTVGHSTNEKLFF.

The chain is built from TRBV27 and TRBJ1-2; the D gene is possibly TRBD1 (6 bases). Trimming took off 3 bases at V and 4 bases at J, with 12 bases between the two ends. Looked up from germline, CDR1 is MNHEY and CDR2 is SMNVEV (reference sequence). The length of the CDR3 is 14 residues. In DNA, the CDR3 is TGTGCCAGCAGTTTGATGGGGGCGGGCTATGGCTACACCTTC. The encoded protein is CASSLMGAGYGYTF.

V usage is TRBV24-1 and J usage is TRBJ2-1; a possible D gene is TRBD2 (6 bases). V lost 0 bases to trimming and J lost 5 bases, with 16 bases between them. In germline, CDR1 is KGHDR, CDR2 SFDVKD. The CDR3 has 17 residues. The DNA for the CDR3 is TGTGCCACCAGTGATTTGCGGACCGGGACTTTTCACAATGAGCAGTTCTTC. This codes for CATSDLRTGTFHNEQFF.

This clone was detected a few times. The V call is TRBV4-2, the J call TRBJ1-5; no clear D. The germline V gene has CDR1 LGHNA and CDR2 YNFKEQ. V shed 1 base and J shed 6 bases, with 13 bases lying between them. The CDR3 has 15 residues. The CDR3 DNA follows: TGTGCCAGCAGCCAAGTGATGCAGGCCACTCAGCCCCAGCATTTT. Protein: CASSQVMQATQPQHF.

V usage is TRBV10-3 and J usage is TRBJ2-1; 11 bases line up with TRBD2. The CDR3 runs to 14 residues. J gave up 8 bases and V 5 bases, and 5 bases lay outside the gene matches. Germline V gene sequence: CDR1 ENHRY, CDR2 SYGVKD. Here the CDR3 reads CAISPSGRKDEQFF. The CDR3 DNA reads TGTGCCATCAGTCCTAGCGGGAGGAAGGATGAGCAGTTCTTC.